This T cell receptor (beta chain) was sequenced in a study of OX40 agonist ivuxolimab in advanced cancers. Background on the study: Participants averaged 60 years of age (range roughly 20 to 90) and were around 83% male. Study observations and caveats: Researchers report that CD8+ T cells had, on average, more expanded clones than CD4+.

The CDR3 covers 13 residues. V dropped 3 bases and J dropped 4 bases, with 7 bases sitting between them. Germline values: CDR1 SEHNR, CDR2 FQNEAQ (reference sequence). Here immunoSEQ multiplex PCR was the method, and the copy in TCRdb shows in-frame clones only, minus some. The data show 53,000 or so clones, about four fifths seen once. This clone was counted once. Its antigen is not known. The sample consisted of CD4+ or CD8+ T cells sorted from blood, taken in a trial of the OX40 agonist ivuxolimab. This TCR came from an adult with an advanced solid tumor such as melanoma, head and neck, liver or kidney cancer. The chain recombines TRBV7-9 with TRBJ1-3; D is perhaps TRBD1 (5 bases). This CDR3 reads CASSLGQGNTIYF. CDR3 bases: TGTGCCAGCAGCTTGGGGCAGGGAAACACCATATATTTT.